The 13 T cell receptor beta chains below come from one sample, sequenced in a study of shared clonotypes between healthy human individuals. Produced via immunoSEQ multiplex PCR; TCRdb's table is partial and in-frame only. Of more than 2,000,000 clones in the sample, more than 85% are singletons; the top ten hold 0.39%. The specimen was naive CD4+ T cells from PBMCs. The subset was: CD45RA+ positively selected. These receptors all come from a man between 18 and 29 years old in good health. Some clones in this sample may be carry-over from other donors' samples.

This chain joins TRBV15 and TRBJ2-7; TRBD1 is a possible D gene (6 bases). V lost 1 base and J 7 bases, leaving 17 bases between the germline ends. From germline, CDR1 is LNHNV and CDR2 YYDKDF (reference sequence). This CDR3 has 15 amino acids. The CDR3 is CATSRGQGGRWEQYF. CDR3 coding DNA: TGTGCCACCAGCAGAGGCCAAGGGGGACGGTGGGAGCAGTACTTC. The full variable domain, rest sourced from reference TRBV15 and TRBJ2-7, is DAMVIQNPRYQVTQFGKPVTLSCSQTLNHNVMYWYQQKSSQAPKLLFHYYDKDFNNEADTPDNFQSRRPNTSFCFLDIRSPGLGDTAMYLCATSRGQGGRWEQYFGPGTRLTVT.

The CDR3 region is CASSLSGHVGTEAFF. The CDR3 nucleotides read TGTGCCAGCAGTTTATCGGGGCATGTTGGGACTGAAGCTTTCTTT. This chain joins TRBV27 and TRBJ1-1; a weak D match, TRBD1 (5 bases). V was cut by 0 bases and J by 5 bases, with 13 bases left in between. CDR1 MNHEY and CDR2 SMNVEV come from the germline V gene (reference sequence). The CDR3 spans 15 residues.

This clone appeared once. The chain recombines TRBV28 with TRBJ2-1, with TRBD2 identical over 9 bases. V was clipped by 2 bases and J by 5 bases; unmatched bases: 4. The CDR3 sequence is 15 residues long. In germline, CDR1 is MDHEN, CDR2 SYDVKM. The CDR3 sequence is CASSLDSGSHNEQFF. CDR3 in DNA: TGTGCCAGCAGTTTAGATAGCGGGAGCCACAATGAGCAGTTCTTC.

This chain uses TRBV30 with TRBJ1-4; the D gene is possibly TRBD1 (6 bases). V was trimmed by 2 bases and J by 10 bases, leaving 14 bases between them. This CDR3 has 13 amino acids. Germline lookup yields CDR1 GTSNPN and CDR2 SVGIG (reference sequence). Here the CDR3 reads CAWSRYRERKLFF. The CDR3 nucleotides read TGTGCCTGGAGTAGGTACAGGGAAAGAAAACTGTTTTTT.

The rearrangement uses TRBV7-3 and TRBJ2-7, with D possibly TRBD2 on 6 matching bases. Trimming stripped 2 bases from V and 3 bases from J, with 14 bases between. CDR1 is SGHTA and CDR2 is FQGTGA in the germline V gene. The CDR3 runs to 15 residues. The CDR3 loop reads CASSLLAVGGYEQYF. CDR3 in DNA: TGTGCCAGCAGCTTATTGGCGGTGGGGGGCTACGAGCAGTACTTC.

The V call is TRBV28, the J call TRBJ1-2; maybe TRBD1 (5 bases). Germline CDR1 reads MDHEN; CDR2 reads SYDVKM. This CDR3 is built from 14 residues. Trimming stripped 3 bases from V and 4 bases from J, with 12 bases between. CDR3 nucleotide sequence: TGTGCCAGCAGTTTGGCCCCGAGGGGCTATGGCTACACCTTC. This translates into CASSLAPRGYGYTF.

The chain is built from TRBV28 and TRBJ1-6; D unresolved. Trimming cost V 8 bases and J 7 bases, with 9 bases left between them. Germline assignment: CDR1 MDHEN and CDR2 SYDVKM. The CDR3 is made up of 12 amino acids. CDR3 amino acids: CASLGRNSPLHF. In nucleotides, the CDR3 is TGTGCCAGCCTCGGGAGAAATTCACCCCTCCACTTT.

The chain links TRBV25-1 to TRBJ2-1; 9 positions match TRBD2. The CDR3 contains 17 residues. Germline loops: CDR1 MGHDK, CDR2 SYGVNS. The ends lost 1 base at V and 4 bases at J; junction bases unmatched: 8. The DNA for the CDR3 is TGTGCCAGCAGTGAATCTGTTGGACTAGCGACTTACAATGAGCAGTTCTTC. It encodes CASSESVGLATYNEQFF.

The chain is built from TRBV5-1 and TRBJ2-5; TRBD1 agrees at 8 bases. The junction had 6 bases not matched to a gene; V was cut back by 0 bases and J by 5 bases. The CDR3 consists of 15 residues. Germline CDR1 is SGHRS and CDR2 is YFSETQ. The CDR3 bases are TGCGCCAGCAGCTTGGGGACAGGGCCGGGGGAGACCCAGTACTTC. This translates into CASSLGTGPGETQYF.

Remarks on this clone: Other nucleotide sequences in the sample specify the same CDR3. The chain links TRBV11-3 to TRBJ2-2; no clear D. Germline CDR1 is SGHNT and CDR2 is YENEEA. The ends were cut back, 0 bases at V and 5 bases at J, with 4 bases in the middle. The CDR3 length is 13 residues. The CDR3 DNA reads TGTGCCAGCAGCTTAGAGGGAACCGGGGAGCTGTTTTTT. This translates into CASSLEGTGELFF.

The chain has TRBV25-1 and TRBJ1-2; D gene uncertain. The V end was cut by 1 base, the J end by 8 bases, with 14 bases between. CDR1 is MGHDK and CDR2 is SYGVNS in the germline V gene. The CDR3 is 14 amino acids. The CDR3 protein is CASSEFRVGAGYTF. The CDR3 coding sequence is TGTGCCAGCAGTGAATTTAGGGTGGGTGCCGGCTACACCTTC.

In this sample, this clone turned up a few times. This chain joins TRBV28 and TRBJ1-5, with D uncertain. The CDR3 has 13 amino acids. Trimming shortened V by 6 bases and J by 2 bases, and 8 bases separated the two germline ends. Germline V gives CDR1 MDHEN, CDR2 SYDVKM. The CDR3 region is CASRFLRNQPQHF. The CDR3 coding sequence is TGTGCCAGCAGGTTCTTGCGCAATCAGCCCCAGCATTTT.

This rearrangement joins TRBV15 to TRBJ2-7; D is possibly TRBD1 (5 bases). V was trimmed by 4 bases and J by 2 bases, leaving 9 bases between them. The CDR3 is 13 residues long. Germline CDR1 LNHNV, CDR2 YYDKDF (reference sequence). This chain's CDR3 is CATSKARAYEQYF. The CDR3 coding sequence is TGTGCCACCAGCAAAGCCAGGGCCTACGAGCAGTACTTC.